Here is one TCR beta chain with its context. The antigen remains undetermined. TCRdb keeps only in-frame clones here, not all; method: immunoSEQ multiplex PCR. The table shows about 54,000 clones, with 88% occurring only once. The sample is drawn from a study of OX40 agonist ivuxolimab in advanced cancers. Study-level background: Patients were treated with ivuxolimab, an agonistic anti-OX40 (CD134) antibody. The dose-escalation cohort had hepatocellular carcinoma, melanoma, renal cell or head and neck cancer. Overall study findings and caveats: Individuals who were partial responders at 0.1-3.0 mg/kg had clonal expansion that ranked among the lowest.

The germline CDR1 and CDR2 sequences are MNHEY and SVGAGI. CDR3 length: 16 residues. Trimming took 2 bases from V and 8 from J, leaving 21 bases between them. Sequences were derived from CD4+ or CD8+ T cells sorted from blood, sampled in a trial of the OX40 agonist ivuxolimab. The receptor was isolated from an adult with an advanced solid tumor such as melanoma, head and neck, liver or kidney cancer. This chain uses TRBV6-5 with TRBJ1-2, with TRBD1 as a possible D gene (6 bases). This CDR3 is CASSYQTWGAQRGYTF. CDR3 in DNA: TGTGCCAGCAGTTACCAAACCTGGGGGGCGCAGCGGGGCTACACCTTC.